This T cell receptor (beta chain) was captured in a study of Ad26.COV2.S vaccination and SARS-CoV-2 variants. Across the study: Each vaccinee took Ad26.COV2.S intramuscularly, once or twice 56 days apart.

The method was immunoSEQ multiplex PCR; TCRdb's version includes in-frame clones alone and lacks a portion of them. The repertoire holds hundreds of thousands of clones, with about 89% as singletons. Specified treatment: roughly 18 received Ad26.COV2.S at low or high dose, single or two shots; 5 received placebo; per-sample allocation not given. Sampling took place 63 days after the first vaccine or placebo injection. Germline V CDR1 and CDR2: KGHSH, LQKENI. This CDR3 has 13 residues. With 2 bases clipped from V and 4 bases from J, the junction kept 0 bases outside the gene matches. This clone was counted once. The sample carries other DNA sequences with the same CDR3.

V usage is TRBV18 and J usage is TRBJ1-2; 8 nucleotides match TRBD1. The sample was peripheral blood, taken in a trial of Ad26.COV2.S vaccine versus placebo. This TCR was sampled from a person between 18 and 65 years old who received the Ad26.COV2.S COVID-19 vaccine or a placebo. The CDR3 nucleotides read TGTGCCAGCTCACCAGGACAGGGCTATGGCTACACCTTC. Protein sequence: CASSPGQGYGYTF.